Below, one T cell receptor beta chain is given with its context. What it binds is unknown. The repertoire was sequenced with immunoSEQ multiplex PCR; TCRdb's copy has only in-frame clones and lacks some. The sample holds tens of thousands of clones, 85% to 90% seen once. This entry is derived from a study of T cell responses to AZD1222 COVID-19 vaccine. Study-wide results and limits: Spike-spanning, vaccine-associated CD4 TCRs were dominant at 160-218 and 743-854. Variant regions that are unmutated are reportedly the target of nearly half of spike-specific TCRs.

V lost 4 bases and J lost 8, with 14 bases in between. CDR1 is SGHDN and CDR2 is FVKESK in the germline V gene. The CDR3 is 13 residues long. The sample was peripheral blood, taken on day 0 of AZD1222 vaccination. This rearrangement joins TRBV14 to TRBJ1-2; no clear D gene. This receptor was identified in an adult in good health. The CDR3 protein is CASSRRPPEGYTF. CDR3 sequence (DNA): TGTGCCAGCAGCCGAAGACCCCCCGAAGGCTACACCTTC.